One and the same sample provided the 24 T cell receptor beta chains below, sequenced in a study of vaccination effects on CD4 cells after COVID-19. Cells that had been cultured for less than eleven days were the source of isolated CD4+ T cells. BNT162b2 vaccine or mRNA-1273 vaccine was given to participants in two doses. Their recognized antigens are unknown. The repertoire was sequenced with immunoSEQ multiplex PCR; TCRdb's copy has only in-frame clones and lacks some. The sample consists of about 66,000 clones, approximately 79% of them appearing once. The specimen was CD4+ T cells from PBMCs cultured without peptide, collected after COVID-19 vaccination. These receptors all come from a human donor who received a COVID-19 vaccine.

This sequence joins TRBV28 and TRBJ1-2, with TRBD1 as a possible D gene (5 bases). The germline CDR1 and CDR2 sequences are MDHEN and SYDVKM. The CDR3 has 12 amino acids. Trimming shortened V by 7 bases and J by 8 bases, and 14 bases separated the two germline ends. CDR3 residues: CASIEGEGGYTF. The CDR3 bases are TGTGCCAGCATTGAAGGGGAGGGCGGCTACACCTTC.

Regarding this clone: Other nucleotide sequences from this sample produce the same CDR3. This rearrangement joins TRBV18 to TRBJ1-2; 7 bases agree with TRBD1. This CDR3 has 14 residues. J was trimmed by 5 bases and V by 3 bases; bases with no gene match: 6. The germline CDR1 and CDR2 sequences are KGHSH and LQKENI. The CDR3 protein is CASSPQGGSYGYTF. DNA of the CDR3: TGTGCCAGCTCACCCCAGGGGGGGAGTTATGGCTACACCTTC. Variable domain in full (rest from reference TRBV18 and TRBJ1-2): NAGVMQNPRHLVRRRGQEARLRCSPMKGHSHVYWYRQLPEEGLKFMVYLQKENIIDESGMPKERFSAEFPKEGPSILRIQQVVRGDSAAYFCASSPQGGSYGYTFGSGTRLTVV.

This chain uses TRBV29-1 with TRBJ2-6; D perhaps matches TRBD2 (7 bases). The germline V and J ends were trimmed by 6 bases and 0 bases, with 12 bases remaining between them. The CDR3 runs to 15 residues. Germline assignment: CDR1 SQVTM and CDR2 ANQGSEA. The CDR3 DNA reads as TGCAGCGTGGGGGGGCAGAACTCTGGGGCCAACGTCCTGACTTTC. Translation: CSVGGQNSGANVLTF.

The V and J genes are TRBV7-9 and TRBJ1-2, with 9 bases matching TRBD1. V dropped 5 bases and J dropped 6; count of bases not matched to a gene: 7. Germline-derived CDR1 and CDR2 are SEHNR and FQNEAQ (reference sequence). This CDR3 is 14 amino acids long. The CDR3 region has the DNA TGTGCCAGCAGCCCCGGGACAGGGACCAATGGCTACACCTTC. This translates into CASSPGTGTNGYTF. The whole variable domain, filled in from reference TRBV7-9 and TRBJ1-2, reads DTGVSQNPRHKITKRGQNVTFRCDPISEHNRLYWYRQTLGQGPEFLTYFQNEAQLEKSRLLSDRFSAERPKGSFSTLEIQRTEQGDSAMYLCASSPGTGTNGYTFGSGTRLTVV.

The chain couples TRBV4-1 to TRBJ1-4, with D uncertain. The CDR3 length is 15 residues. The V gene's germline CDR1 is MGHRA and CDR2 YSYEKL. The ends were cut back, 4 bases at V and 8 bases at J, with 17 bases in the middle. The CDR3 DNA reads TGCGCCAGCAGCCTTTTCGGGCTTACGGGCGAAAAACTGTTTTTT. Translating it yields CASSLFGLTGEKLFF.

The rearrangement links TRBV5-4 to TRBJ2-5, with D perhaps matching TRBD1 or TRBD2 (5 bases each). This CDR3 region has 15 residues. Germline V CDR1 and CDR2: SGHNT, YYREEE (reference sequence). V gave up 0 bases and J gave up 5 bases, with 14 bases separating them. In DNA form, the CDR3 reads TGTGCCAGCAGCTTGGATCTCGGGGACGGGGAGACCCAGTACTTC. This gives the protein CASSLDLGDGETQYF.

V gene TRBV4-3 combines with J gene TRBJ1-2, with 12 positions matching TRBD1. This CDR3 region has 15 residues. Trimming took 5 bases from V and 8 from J; bases not matched to a gene: 9. Germline assignment: CDR1 LGHNA and CDR2 YSLEER. The CDR3 reads CASSGPGQGARGYTF. CDR3 DNA sequence: TGCGCCAGCAGCGGCCCGGGACAGGGGGCGAGGGGCTACACCTTC.

This chain uses TRBV12-3 or TRBV12-4 with TRBJ2-3; no clear D gene. Trimming shortened V by 3 bases and J by 8 bases, and 9 bases separated the two germline ends. The CDR3 loop spans 12 amino acids. CDR3 in DNA: TGTGCCAGCAGTTTCATTCTAGGTACGCAGTATTTT. Protein: CASSFILGTQYF.

The CDR3 DNA is TGTGCCAGCTCACCGGACCTAAGCTACGGGGAGCTGTTTTTT. It yields the protein CASSPDLSYGELFF. This chain uses TRBV18 with TRBJ2-2; D is ambiguous. Germline V CDR1 and CDR2: KGHSH, LQKENI. V lost 3 bases and J 7 bases, leaving 12 bases between the germline ends. This CDR3 is 14 amino acids long.

The rearrangement joins TRBV5-4 to TRBJ1-1; no clear D. CDR1 is SGHNT, CDR2 YYREEE, per germline (reference sequence). V dropped 3 bases and J dropped 0 bases, with 12 bases sitting between them. There are 15 residues in the CDR3. CDR3 loop: CASSSDLGLNTEAFF. The CDR3 region has the DNA TGTGCCAGCAGCTCGGATTTGGGCCTGAACACTGAAGCTTTCTTT.

The V and J genes are TRBV2 and TRBJ2-3; the D gene is possibly TRBD2 (6 bases). CDR1 is SNHLY and CDR2 is FYNNEI in the germline V gene. The CDR3 length is 15 residues. V lost 6 bases and J 5 bases, leaving 18 bases between the germline ends. The CDR3 reads CASRASGLGGDTQYF. In DNA, the CDR3 is TGTGCCAGCAGAGCAAGCGGGTTAGGTGGAGATACGCAGTATTTT.

The J gene is TRBJ2-2, the V gene TRBV7-3; D remains ambiguous. Between the trimmed V and J ends, which lost 5 bases and 0 bases, there was a span of 7 bases. The CDR3 is 14 amino acids. CDR1 SGHTA and CDR2 FQGTGA come from the germline V gene. In DNA, the CDR3 is TGTGCCAGCAGCCCAAGGTCGAACACCGGGGAGCTGTTTTTT. Translation: CASSPRSNTGELFF.

The rearrangement links TRBV2 to TRBJ1-1; D is possibly TRBD1 (5 bases). Germline-derived CDR1 and CDR2 are SNHLY and FYNNEI. The CDR3 sequence is 16 residues long. The germline V and J ends were trimmed by 6 bases and 1 base, with 18 bases remaining between them. The CDR3: CASRRWGIWENTEAFF. CDR3 in DNA: TGTGCCAGCAGAAGGTGGGGGATCTGGGAGAACACTGAAGCTTTCTTT.

This clone showed up just a few times. The chain has TRBV3-1 (or the pseudogene TRBV3-2) and TRBJ1-6; 7 bases are a match to TRBD1. Germline CDR1 is LGHDT and CDR2 is YNNKEL (reference sequence). CDR3 length: 14 amino acids. V gave up 3 bases and J gave up 13 bases; unmatched junction bases: 9. CDR3 region: CASSHRQGLFPLHF. Written as DNA, the CDR3 is TGTGCCAGCAGCCACAGACAGGGACTATTTCCCCTCCACTTT.

V gene TRBV7-3 combines with J gene TRBJ2-1; TRBD1 matches at 8 bases. The germline CDR1 and CDR2 sequences are SGHTA and FQGTGA. The CDR3 runs to 15 residues. V dropped 0 bases and J dropped 4; count of bases not matched to a gene: 2. DNA for the CDR3: TGTGCCAGCAGCTTAACTGGGGACAGGTACAATGAGCAGTTCTTC. It is translated as CASSLTGDRYNEQFF.

The chain uses TRBV7-2 and TRBJ2-7; D is ambiguous. The CDR3 extends over 13 amino acids. Per the germline V gene, CDR1 is SGHTA and CDR2 is FQGNSA. V was clipped by 1 base and J by 5 bases, with 9 bases between them. The CDR3 coding sequence is TGTGCCAGCAGCTTAGACAAGTACGACGAGCAGTACGTC. Translation: CASSLDKYDEQYV.

CDR3: CASSERPIKETQYF. The CDR3, as DNA: TGTGCCAGCAGTGAAAGACCCATAAAAGAGACCCAGTACTTC. The V call is TRBV6-4, the J call TRBJ2-5; unclear D gene. The germline V gene encodes CDR1 MRHNA and CDR2 SNTAGT. The CDR3 has 14 amino acids. V lost 3 bases to trimming and J lost 3 bases, with 11 bases between them.

V usage is TRBV10-2 and J usage is TRBJ1-5, with D possibly being TRBD1 (6 bases). V was clipped by 5 bases and J by 2 bases, with 19 bases between them. Germline V gene sequence: CDR1 WSHSY, CDR2 SAAADI. This CDR3 region has 17 residues. This CDR3 reads CASSQKTGYWGNQPQHF. In DNA, the CDR3 is TGCGCCAGCAGTCAAAAAACAGGGTATTGGGGCAATCAGCCCCAGCATTTT.

V usage is TRBV4-3 and J usage is TRBJ1-6, with D possibly matching TRBD1 (5 bases). CDR1 is LGHNA and CDR2 is YSLEER in the germline V gene. Between the trimmed V and J ends, which lost 4 bases and 7 bases, there was a span of 23 bases. The CDR3 is made up of 18 amino acids. CDR3 residues: CASSPGTLARLLNSPLHF. Here the CDR3 DNA reads TGCGCCAGCAGCCCGGGGACGCTCGCGCGCCTATTAAATTCACCCCTCCACTTT.

The CDR3 coding sequence is TGTGCCAGCAGCTCGAGCCATAGCAATCAGCCCCAGCATTTT. It codes for CASSSSHSNQPQHF. This chain uses TRBV7-3 with TRBJ1-5, with D uncertain. The germline V gene has CDR1 SGHTA and CDR2 FQGTGA. Trimming pared 4 bases from V and 0 bases from J, leaving 7 bases between. The length of the CDR3 is 14 residues. The entire variable domain, with the rest obtained from reference TRBV7-3 and TRBJ1-5, is as follows: GAGVSQTPSNKVTEKGKYVELRCDPISGHTALYWYRQSLGQGPEFLIYFQGTGAADDSGLPNDRFFAVRPEGSVSTLKIQRTERGDSAVYLCASSSSHSNQPQHFGDGTRLSIL.

The chain is built from TRBV3-1 (or the pseudogene TRBV3-2) and TRBJ1-6; D unresolved. CDR1 and CDR2 from the germline V gene are LGHDT and YNNKEL (reference sequence). The CDR3 sequence is 12 residues long. Trimming removed 3 bases from V and 7 bases from J, with 4 bases in between. The CDR3 sequence is CASSQRNSPLHF. CDR3 in DNA: TGTGCCAGCAGCCAGAGGAATTCACCCCTCCACTTT.

This chain uses TRBV5-1 with TRBJ2-3, with 9 bases matching TRBD2. There are 16 residues in the CDR3. Looked up from germline, CDR1 is SGHRS and CDR2 is YFSETQ. The junction had 5 bases not matched to a gene; V was cut back by 3 bases and J by 0 bases. CDR3 protein: CASSSPSGDSTDTQYF. CDR3 DNA: TGCGCCAGCAGCTCCCCTAGCGGGGATAGCACAGATACGCAGTATTTT.

V and J are TRBV7-9 and TRBJ2-1; TRBD1 matches at 9 bases. With 5 bases clipped from V and 7 bases from J, the junction kept 9 bases outside the gene matches. This CDR3 region has 15 residues. Per germline, CDR1 SEHNR and CDR2 FQNEAQ (reference sequence). The CDR3 DNA is TGTGCCAGCAGCATCCTCGGAGGACAGGGGAATGAGCAGTTCTTC. Its translation: CASSILGGQGNEQFF.

The genes are TRBV3-1 (or the pseudogene TRBV3-2) and TRBJ2-3; 12 bases map to TRBD2. Germline assignment: CDR1 LGHDT and CDR2 YNNKEL (reference sequence). This CDR3 comprises 19 residues. Trimming cost V 2 bases and J 3 bases; bases outside gene matches: 12. CDR3 in amino acids: CASSQYRASGGASTDTQYF. The DNA of the CDR3 is TGTGCCAGCAGCCAATATAGGGCTAGCGGGGGGGCGTCGACAGATACGCAGTATTTT.